This entry lists 9 T cell receptor beta chains sequenced from one sample in a study of cytomegalovirus exposure and HLA in healthy donors. Vbeta (60) and Jbeta (13) primers were used in the PCR. Data came from immunoSEQ multiplex PCR; TCRdb stores just in-frame clones and leaves some out. The sample lists under 150,000 clones, approximately 80% occurring once. The specimen sequenced was PBMCs. These receptors all stem from a girl aged 2-10 years in good health and CMV-seronegative.

The V gene is TRBV15, the J gene TRBJ2-5; TRBD1 agrees at 7 bases. The DNA end favors TRBJ2-7, so the J call may be wrong. The CDR3 covers 16 residues. Germline values: CDR1 LNHNV, CDR2 YYDKDF (reference sequence). CDR3 sequence reads: CATSRDLSGGSYEQYF. DNA of the CDR3: TGTGCCACCAGCAGAGATTTGTCAGGGGGATCCTACGAGCAGTACTTC.

In regard to this clone: Germline is not matched at one junction end, which may reflect a read error. The genes are TRBV7-7 and TRBJ1-1; D is uncertain. There are 17 residues in the CDR3. Germline-derived CDR1 and CDR2 are SSHAT and FNYEAQ (reference sequence). CDR3 sequence: CASSVILFEIGNTEAFF. The CDR3 DNA sequence: TGTGCTAGCAGCGTTATCCTCTTCGAAATCGGGAACACTGAAGCTTTCTTT.

The sample holds one count of this clone. The V call is TRBV11-2, the J call TRBJ2-3; a possible D gene is TRBD1 (6 bases). The germline V gene encodes CDR1 SGHAT and CDR2 FQNNGV. There are 15 residues in the CDR3. The V end lost 5 bases, the J end lost 4 bases, and 16 bases lay between the germline ends. DNA of the CDR3: TGTGCCAGCAGCCCCACCGGAGACAGGCCAGATACGCAGTATTTT. As protein: CASSPTGDRPDTQYF.

The chain recombines TRBV11-2 with TRBJ1-2, with a weak D call TRBD1 (5 bases). In germline, CDR1 is SGHAT, CDR2 FQNNGV. The V end lost 0 bases, the J end lost 6 bases, and 11 bases lay between the germline ends. CDR3 length equals 14 residues. The CDR3 spells CASSLDRGKDGYTF. As DNA, the CDR3 is TGTGCCAGCAGCTTAGATCGGGGGAAAGATGGCTACACCTTC.

The chain recombines TRBV19 with TRBJ1-5, with 9 bases matching TRBD1. With 7 bases clipped from V and 4 bases from J, the junction kept 5 bases outside the gene matches. The CDR3 runs 14 residues. The germline V gene encodes CDR1 LNHDA and CDR2 SQIVND (reference sequence). The CDR3 region has the DNA TGTGCCAGTATGCACGGGACAGGGAATCAGCCCCAGCATTTT. Its protein product is CASMHGTGNQPQHF.

The CDR3: CASSIAGGPNNEQFF. For the CDR3, the DNA is TGTGCCAGTAGTATTGCGGGAGGGCCCAACAATGAGCAGTTCTTC. This chain links TRBV19 with TRBJ2-1; TRBD2 agrees at 9 bases. This CDR3 is 15 amino acids long. Per germline, CDR1 LNHDA and CDR2 SQIVND (reference sequence). Trimming removed 3 bases from V and 5 bases from J; junction bases left unmatched: 5.

V usage is TRBV7-8 and J usage is TRBJ2-1; 10 bases are shared with TRBD2. Germline V lookup: CDR1 SGHVS, CDR2 FQNEAQ. The CDR3 spans 16 residues. V lost 5 bases to trimming and J lost 0 bases; unmatched junction nucleotides: 4. The CDR3 region is CASSGLAGGSYNEQFF. The CDR3, as DNA: TGTGCCAGCAGCGGTTTAGCGGGAGGCTCCTACAATGAGCAGTTCTTC. Using reference TRBV7-8 and TRBJ2-1 for the parts outside the CDR3, the full variable domain is GAGVSQSPRYKVAKRGQDVALRCDPISGHVSLFWYQQALGQGPEFLTYFQNEAQLDKSGLPSDRFFAERPEGSVSTLKIQRTQQEDSAVYLCASSGLAGGSYNEQFFGPGTRLTVL.

For the CDR3, the DNA is TGTGCCAGCAGCCCGCGACTAGCGGGGAGACCAGATACGCAGTATTTT. Residues: CASSPRLAGRPDTQYF. The chain joins TRBV7-2 to TRBJ2-3; 11 bases are a match to TRBD2. This CDR3 contains 16 residues. Looked up from germline, CDR1 is SGHTA and CDR2 is FQGNSA. The trim removed 5 bases at V and 4 bases at J, leaving 8 bases unmatched.

V is TRBV7-3 and J is TRBJ2-5, with a tentative D call TRBD2 (7 bases). This CDR3 has 15 residues. Trimming removed 5 bases from V and 2 bases from J, with 15 bases in between. The germline gives CDR1 SGHTA, CDR2 FQGTGA. The CDR3 reads CASSKGGADQETQYF. CDR3 DNA sequence: TGTGCCAGCAGCAAGGGGGGGGCGGATCAAGAGACCCAGTACTTC.